This TCR beta chain was found in a study of blood T cell repertoires in COVID-19. Measured with immunoSEQ multiplex PCR; TCRdb has only the in-frame clones, and not every one. The sample carries fewer than 65,000 clones, 85% to 95% recorded once. Germline values: CDR1 SGHVS, CDR2 FQNEAQ. This CDR3 spans 14 amino acids. Trimming removed 8 bases at V and 5 bases at J, with 15 bases between. The sequence was obtained from a man in his fifties or sixties with acute or convalescent COVID-19. The sample comprised peripheral blood. The chain has TRBV7-8 and TRBJ1-4, with a possible D match to TRBD1 (5 bases). In DNA, the CDR3 is TGTGCCAGCTCACGCGGTGGGGGGAATGAAAAACTGTTTTTT. Translated, it gives CASSRGGGNEKLFF.